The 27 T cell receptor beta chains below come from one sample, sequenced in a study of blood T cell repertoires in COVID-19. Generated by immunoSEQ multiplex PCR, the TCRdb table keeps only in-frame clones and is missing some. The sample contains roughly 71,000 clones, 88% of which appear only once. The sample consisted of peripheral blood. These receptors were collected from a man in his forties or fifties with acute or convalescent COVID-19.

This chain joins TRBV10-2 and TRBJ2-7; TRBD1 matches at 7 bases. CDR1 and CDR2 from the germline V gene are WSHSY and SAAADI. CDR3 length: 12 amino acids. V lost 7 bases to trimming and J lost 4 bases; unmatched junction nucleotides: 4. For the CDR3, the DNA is TGCGCCAGCACCGGGACAGATTACGAGCAGTACTTC. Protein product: CASTGTDYEQYF.

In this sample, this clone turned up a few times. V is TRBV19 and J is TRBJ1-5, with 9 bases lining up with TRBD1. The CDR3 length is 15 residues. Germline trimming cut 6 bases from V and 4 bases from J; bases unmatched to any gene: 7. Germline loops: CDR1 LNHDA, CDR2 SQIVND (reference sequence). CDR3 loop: CASSSRDRENQPQHF. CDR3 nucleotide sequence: TGTGCCAGTAGCAGCCGGGACAGGGAAAATCAGCCCCAGCATTTT.

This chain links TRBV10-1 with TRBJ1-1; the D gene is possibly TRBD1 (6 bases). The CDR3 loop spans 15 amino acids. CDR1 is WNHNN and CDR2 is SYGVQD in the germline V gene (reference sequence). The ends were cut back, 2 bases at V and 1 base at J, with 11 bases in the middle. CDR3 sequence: CASSEGGAGNTEAFF. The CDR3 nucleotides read TGCGCCAGCAGTGAGGGGGGGGCAGGGAACACTGAAGCTTTCTTT.

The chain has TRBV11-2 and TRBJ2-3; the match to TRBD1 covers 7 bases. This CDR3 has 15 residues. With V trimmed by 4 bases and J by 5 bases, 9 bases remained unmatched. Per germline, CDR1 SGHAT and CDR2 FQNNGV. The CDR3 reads CASSSPGTAGDTQYF. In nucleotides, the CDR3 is TGTGCCAGCAGCTCCCCCGGGACAGCTGGAGATACGCAGTATTTT.

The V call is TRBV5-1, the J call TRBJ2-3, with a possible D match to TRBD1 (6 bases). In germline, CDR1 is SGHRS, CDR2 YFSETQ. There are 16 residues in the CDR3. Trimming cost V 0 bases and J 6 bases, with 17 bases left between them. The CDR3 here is CASSLAGRGTIDTQYF. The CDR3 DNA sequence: TGCGCCAGCAGCTTGGCGGGCAGGGGTACGATTGATACGCAGTATTTT.

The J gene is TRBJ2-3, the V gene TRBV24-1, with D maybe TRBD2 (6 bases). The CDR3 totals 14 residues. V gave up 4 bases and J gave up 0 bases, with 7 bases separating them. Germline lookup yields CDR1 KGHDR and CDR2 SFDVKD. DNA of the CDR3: TGTGCCACCAGTGAACGGGGGAGCACAGATACGCAGTATTTT. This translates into CATSERGSTDTQYF.

The CDR3 loop is CASSFISGGLVHAADTQYF. CDR3 DNA: TGTGCCAGCAGCTTCATTAGCGGGGGCCTAGTTCACGCGGCAGATACGCAGTATTTT. This sequence joins TRBV21-1 and TRBJ2-3; no DNA check was done on the table's D call, TRBD2. TRBV21-1 is recorded as a pseudogene. The CDR3 extends over 19 amino acids.

The CDR3 DNA sequence: TGTGCCAGCAGTGGACAGGTTGGGACTAATGAAAAACTGTTTTTT. Residues: CASSGQVGTNEKLFF. The genes are TRBV6-6 and TRBJ1-4; TRBD1 matches 7 bases. In germline, CDR1 is MNHNY, CDR2 SVGAGI (reference sequence). This CDR3 has 15 amino acids. Trimming cost V 5 bases and J 2 bases; bases outside gene matches: 5.

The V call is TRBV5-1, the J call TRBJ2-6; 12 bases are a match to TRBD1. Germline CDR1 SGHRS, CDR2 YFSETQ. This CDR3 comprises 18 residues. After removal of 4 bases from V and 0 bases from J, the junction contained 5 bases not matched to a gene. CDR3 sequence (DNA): TGCGCCAGCAGCCCAGGGACAGGGGGCCGCTCTGGGGCCAACGTCCTGACTTTC. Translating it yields CASSPGTGGRSGANVLTF.

CDR3 sequence (DNA): TGTGCCAGCAGTTCTTACCGGGACAGCAACGAGCAGTACTTC. The encoded protein is CASSSYRDSNEQYF. This chain joins TRBV6-5 and TRBJ2-7, with TRBD1 matching 7 bases. J was trimmed by 5 bases and V by 4 bases; bases with no gene match: 8. The CDR3 consists of 14 residues. In germline, CDR1 is MNHEY, CDR2 SVGAGI.

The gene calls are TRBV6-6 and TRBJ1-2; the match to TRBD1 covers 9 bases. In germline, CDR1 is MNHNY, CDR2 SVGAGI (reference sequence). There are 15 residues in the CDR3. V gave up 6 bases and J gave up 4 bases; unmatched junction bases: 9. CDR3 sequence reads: CASSTPGTGFYGYTF. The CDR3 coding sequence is TGTGCCAGCAGCACCCCCGGGACAGGGTTCTATGGCTACACCTTC.

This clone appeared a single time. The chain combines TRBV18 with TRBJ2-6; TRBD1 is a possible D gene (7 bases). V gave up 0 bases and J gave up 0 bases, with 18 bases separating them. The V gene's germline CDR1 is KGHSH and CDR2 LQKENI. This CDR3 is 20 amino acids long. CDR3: CASSPPGSQGGTSGANVLTF. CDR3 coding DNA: TGTGCCAGCTCACCACCCGGTAGTCAGGGGGGCACCTCTGGGGCCAACGTCCTGACTTTC.

The CDR3 region has the DNA TGCGCCAGCAGCCAACAGATGAACACTGAAGCTTTCTTT. Amino acids: CASSQQMNTEAFF. The genes are TRBV5-1 and TRBJ1-1, with unresolved D. The CDR3 has 13 residues. V was shortened by 4 bases and J by 0 bases, with 7 bases between the two germline ends. Germline V lookup: CDR1 SGHRS, CDR2 YFSETQ.

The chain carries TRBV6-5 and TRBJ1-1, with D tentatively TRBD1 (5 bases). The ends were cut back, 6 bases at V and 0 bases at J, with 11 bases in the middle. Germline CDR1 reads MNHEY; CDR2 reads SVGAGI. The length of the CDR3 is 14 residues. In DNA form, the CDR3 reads TGTGCCAGCAGAGGCCGGGGGATGAACACTGAAGCTTTCTTT. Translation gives CASRGRGMNTEAFF.

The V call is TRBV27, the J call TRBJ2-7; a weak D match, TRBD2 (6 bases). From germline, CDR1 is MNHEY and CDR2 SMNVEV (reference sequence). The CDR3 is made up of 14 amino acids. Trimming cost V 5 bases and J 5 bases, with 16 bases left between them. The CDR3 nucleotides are TGTGCCAGCAGTACCGGGCGGGGTCCCAACGAGCAGTACTTC. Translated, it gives CASSTGRGPNEQYF.

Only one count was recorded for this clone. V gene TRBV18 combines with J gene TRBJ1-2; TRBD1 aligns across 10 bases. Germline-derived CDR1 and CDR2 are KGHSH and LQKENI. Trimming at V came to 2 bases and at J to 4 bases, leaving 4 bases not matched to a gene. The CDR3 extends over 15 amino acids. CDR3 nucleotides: TGTGCCAGCTCACCAGGGACAGGGGACCGCTATGGCTACACCTTC. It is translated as CASSPGTGDRYGYTF.

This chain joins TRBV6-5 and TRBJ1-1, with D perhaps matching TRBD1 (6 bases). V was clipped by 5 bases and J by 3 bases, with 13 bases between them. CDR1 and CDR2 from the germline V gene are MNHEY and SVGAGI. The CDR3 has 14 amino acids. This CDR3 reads CASSLQGRHTEAFF. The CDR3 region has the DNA TGTGCCAGCAGTCTCCAGGGGCGTCACACTGAAGCTTTCTTT.

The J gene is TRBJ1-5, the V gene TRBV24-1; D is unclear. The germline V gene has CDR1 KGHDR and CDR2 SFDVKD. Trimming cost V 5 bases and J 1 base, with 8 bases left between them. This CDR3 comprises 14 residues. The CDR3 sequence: CATSAWQSNQPQHF. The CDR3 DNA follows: TGTGCCACCAGTGCTTGGCAGAGCAATCAGCCCCAGCATTTT.

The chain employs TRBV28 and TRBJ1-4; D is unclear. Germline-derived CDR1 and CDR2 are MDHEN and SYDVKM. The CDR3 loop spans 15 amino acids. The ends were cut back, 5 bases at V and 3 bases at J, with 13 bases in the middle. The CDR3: CASSRGQRSNEKLFF. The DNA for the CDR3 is TGTGCCAGCAGTCGAGGTCAGAGATCTAATGAAAAACTGTTTTTT.

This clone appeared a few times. CDR3: CASSTGYRQPPYEQYF. As DNA, the CDR3 is TGTGCCAGTAGTACGGGATATCGCCAACCCCCCTACGAGCAGTACTTC. This chain links TRBV19 with TRBJ2-7; D perhaps matches TRBD2 (5 bases). Germline V gives CDR1 LNHDA, CDR2 SQIVND (reference sequence). This CDR3 has 16 amino acids. The V end was cut by 4 bases, the J end by 2 bases, with 18 bases between.

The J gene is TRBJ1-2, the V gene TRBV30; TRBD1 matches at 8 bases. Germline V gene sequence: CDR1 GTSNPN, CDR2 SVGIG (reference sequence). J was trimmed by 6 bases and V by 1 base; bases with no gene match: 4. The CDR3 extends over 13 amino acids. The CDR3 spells CAWSAGTGDGYTF. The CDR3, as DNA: TGTGCCTGGAGTGCCGGGACAGGAGATGGCTACACCTTC. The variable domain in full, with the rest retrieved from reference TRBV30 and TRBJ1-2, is SQTIHQWPATLVQPVGSPLSLECTVEGTSNPNLYWYRQAAGRGLQLLFYSVGIGQISSEVPQNLSASRPQDRQFILSSKKLLLSDSGFYLCAWSAGTGDGYTFGSGTRLTVV.

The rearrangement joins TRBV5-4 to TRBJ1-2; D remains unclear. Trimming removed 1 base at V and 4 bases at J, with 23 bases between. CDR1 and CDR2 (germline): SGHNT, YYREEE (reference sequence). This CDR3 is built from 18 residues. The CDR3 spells CASSLSIPGASGGYGYTF. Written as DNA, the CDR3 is TGTGCCAGCAGCTTGTCGATACCAGGAGCCTCAGGAGGCTATGGCTACACCTTC.

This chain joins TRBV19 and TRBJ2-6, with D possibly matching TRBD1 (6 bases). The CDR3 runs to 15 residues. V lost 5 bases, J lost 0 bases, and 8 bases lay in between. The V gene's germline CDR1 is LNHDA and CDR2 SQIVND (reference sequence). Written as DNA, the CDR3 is TGTGCCAGTAGTGACAGGCACTCTGGGGCCAACGTCCTGACTTTC. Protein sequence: CASSDRHSGANVLTF.

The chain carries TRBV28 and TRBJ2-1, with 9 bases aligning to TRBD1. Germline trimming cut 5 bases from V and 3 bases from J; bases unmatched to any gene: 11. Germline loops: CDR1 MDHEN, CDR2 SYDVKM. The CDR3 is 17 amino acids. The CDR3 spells CASSPVQGANLYNEQFF. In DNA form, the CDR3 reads TGTGCCAGCAGTCCAGTACAGGGGGCCAATCTCTACAATGAGCAGTTCTTC.

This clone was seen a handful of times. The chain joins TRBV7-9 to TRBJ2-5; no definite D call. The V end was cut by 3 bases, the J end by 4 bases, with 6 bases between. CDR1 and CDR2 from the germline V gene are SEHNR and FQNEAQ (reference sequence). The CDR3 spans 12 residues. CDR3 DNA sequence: TGTGCCAGCAGCTTTGCAGGAGAGACCCAGTACTTC. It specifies CASSFAGETQYF.

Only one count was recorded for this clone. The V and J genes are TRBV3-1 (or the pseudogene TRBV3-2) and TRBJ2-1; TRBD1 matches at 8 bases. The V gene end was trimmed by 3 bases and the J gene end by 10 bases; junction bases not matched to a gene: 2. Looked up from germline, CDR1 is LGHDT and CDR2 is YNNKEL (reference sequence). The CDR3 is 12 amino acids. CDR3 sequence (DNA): TGTGCCAGCAGCCAGGGGGACAGGGAGCAGTTCTTC. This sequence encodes CASSQGDREQFF.

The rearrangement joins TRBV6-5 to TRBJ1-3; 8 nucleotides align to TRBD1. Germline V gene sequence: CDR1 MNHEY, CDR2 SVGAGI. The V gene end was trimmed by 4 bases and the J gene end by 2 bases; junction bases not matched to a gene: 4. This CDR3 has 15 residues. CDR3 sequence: CASSSGTGAGNTIYF. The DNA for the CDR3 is TGTGCCAGCAGTTCTGGGACAGGCGCTGGAAACACCATATATTTT.